The rows below give T cell receptor beta chains drawn from one sample of a study of response to subunit inactivated influenza vaccine. Using its own MiXCR run on the RT-PCR reads, TCRdb lists one record per CDR3 protein. Of about 300,000 distinct CDR3 sequences listed, 20% to 25% are singletons. The material was PBMCs from blood, obtained about 20 months after vaccination. All receptors derive from a man between 50 and 69 years old who received an inactivated influenza vaccine. Both conserved end residues are part of each CDR3. D genes are given only for firm matches. Not all rows give a size; the values are once, few, many and, for expanded clones, a class.

clone size	V gene	D gene	J gene	CDR3 DNA	CDR3 protein
NA	TRBV7-2	NA	TRBJ1-3	TGTGCCAGCAGTCGTCAGGGGCCCTCTGGAAACACCATATATTTT	CASSRQGPSGNTIYF
few	TRBV20-1	TRBD1	TRBJ2-2	TGCAGTGCTACAGGGGGCGTGGGCACCGGGGAGCTGTTTTTT	CSATGGVGTGELFF
NA	TRBV5-1	NA	TRBJ2-5	TGCGCCAGCAGCTTGGGCCAGGGGCGGGGAGAGACCCAGTACTTC	CASSLGQGRGETQYF
few	TRBV15	TRBD1	TRBJ1-5	TGTGCCACCAGTACAACAGGGGGCAATCAGCCCCAGCATTTT	CATSTTGGNQPQHF
NA	TRBV21-1	NA	TRBJ1-1	TGTGCCAGCAGCAAAGGACCCTCTTGCGCTTTCTTT	CASSKGPSCAFF
few	TRBV28	NA	TRBJ1-3	TGTGCCAGCAGGAGCCCGTCTGGAAACACCATATATTTT	CASRSPSGNTIYF
NA	TRBV6-5	TRBD1	TRBJ1-6	TGTGCCAGCAGTTACGGTGACAGGGGAAATTCACCCCTCCACTTT	CASSYGDRGNSPLHF
NA	TRBV10-3	TRBD2	TRBJ2-7	TGTGCCATCAGTGAGTCGACTAGCGTCAACTACGAGCAGTACTTC	CAISESTSVNYEQYF
NA	TRBV25-1	NA	TRBJ2-7	TGTGCCAGCAGTGTCACAGGGACCTACGAGCAGTACTTC	CASSVTGTYEQYF
few	TRBV5-1	NA	TRBJ2-7	TGCGCCAGCAGAACCACTAGCTACGAGCAGTACTTC	CASRTTSYEQYF
NA	TRBV28	TRBD2	TRBJ2-1	TGTGCCAGCATCCCCCTAGCGGGAGACTACAATGAGCAGTTCTTC	CASIPLAGDYNEQFF
NA	TRBV29-1	TRBD1	TRBJ2-7	TGCAGCGTCTCAAGACAGGGGCTCTACGAGCAGTACTTC	CSVSRQGLYEQYF
NA	TRBV7-9	NA	TRBJ1-2	TGTGCCACCTGGCCCGGATCAGAAGGCTACACCTTC	CATWPGSEGYTF
NA	TRBV4-1	TRBD1	TRBJ1-1	TGCGCCAGCAGCCGGGACAGGGGGGTGCGCACTGAAGCTTTCTTT	CASSRDRGVRTEAFF
NA	TRBV5-8	NA	TRBJ1-2	TGTGCCAGCAGCTTGGCCGCGGCCTCTTTCTATGGCTACACCTTC	CASSLAAASFYGYTF
few	TRBV30	NA	TRBJ1-1	TGTGCCTGGAGCCCCCGGAGCATGAACACTGAAGCTTTCTTT	CAWSPRSMNTEAFF
NA	TRBV4-1	TRBD1	TRBJ2-3	TGCGCCAGCAGCCCGTGGGACAGGGGTGGAACAGATACGCAGTATTTT	CASSPWDRGGTDTQYF
few	TRBV7-6	NA	TRBJ1-2	TGTGCCAGCAGCTTAGAGGGAGGCAGCTCTAACTATGGCTACACCTTC	CASSLEGGSSNYGYTF
NA	TRBV5-1	NA	TRBJ1-2	TGCGCCAGCAGTAGGTGGGACTCTCGCTATGGCTACACCTTC	CASSRWDSRYGYTF
many	TRBV12-3/TRBV12-4	NA	TRBJ1-3	TGTGCCAGCAGTCCGGGGCAAGGGAGTAACACCATATATTTT	CASSPGQGSNTIYF
NA	TRBV5-1	TRBD2	TRBJ2-2	TGCGCCAGCAGCTGGATAGCGGGAGAGACCGGGGAGCTGTTTTTT	CASSWIAGETGELFF
few	TRBV20-1	TRBD1	TRBJ1-2	TGCAGTGCCTCGCCGACAGGGGGCTATGGCTACACCTTC	CSASPTGGYGYTF
few	TRBV3-1	NA	TRBJ1-3	TGTGCCAGCAGCCTATGGGGTTCAGGGGACTTATTCTCTGGAAACACCATATATTTT	CASSLWGSGDLFSGNTIYF
NA	TRBV5-4	TRBD1	TRBJ1-1	TGTGCCAGCAGCCGGGGACAGTTCACTGAAGCTTTCTTT	CASSRGQFTEAFF
few	TRBV3-1	TRBD2	TRBJ2-7	TGTGCCAGCAGCCAAGATCTACTAGCGGCAACCTTTAGGGAGCAGTACTTC	CASSQDLLAATFREQYF
NA	TRBV12-3/TRBV12-4	TRBD2	TRBJ2-5	TGTGCCAGCAGTTTATTACTAGCGGGGGATCAAGAGACCCAGTACTTC	CASSLLLAGDQETQYF
few	TRBV27	NA	TRBJ1-5	TGTGCCAGCAGGACAGTTACTAGCAATCAGCCCCAGCATTTT	CASRTVTSNQPQHF
many	TRBV29-1	NA	TRBJ1-5	TGCAGCGTTGCAGGGGAGGCGAGCAATCAGCCCCAGCATTTT	CSVAGEASNQPQHF
few	TRBV11-2	NA	TRBJ2-5	TGTGCCAGCGGTGTGTGGGAGACCCAGTACTTC	CASGVWETQYF
many	TRBV28	TRBD2	TRBJ2-3	TGTGCCAGCAGTTTTCGACCTAGCGGGAGTATGGGTACGCAGTATTTT	CASSFRPSGSMGTQYF
NA	TRBV30	NA	TRBJ2-1	TGTGCCTGGAGTCCCTACAATGAGCAGTTCTTC	CAWSPYNEQFF
NA	TRBV12-3/TRBV12-4	NA	TRBJ1-4	TGTGCCAGCAGTTTTGTGGCCGGAAAACTGTTTTTT	CASSFVAGKLFF
few	TRBV7-9	TRBD1	TRBJ1-2	TGTGCCAGCAGCTCCGGGACAGGGCTCTATGGCTACACCTTC	CASSSGTGLYGYTF
NA	TRBV5-5	NA	TRBJ2-4	TGTGCCAGCATCCCGGGGACAGCCAAAAACATTCAGTACTTC	CASIPGTAKNIQYF
NA	TRBV3-1	NA	TRBJ2-3	TGTGCCAGCAGCGGGCCATTAAGGGATACGCAGTATTTT	CASSGPLRDTQYF
NA	TRBV5-1	TRBD1	TRBJ2-6	TGCGCCAGCAGCTTACCGGGACAGATTAAATCTGGGGCCAACGTCCTGACTTTC	CASSLPGQIKSGANVLTF
NA	TRBV20-1	TRBD2	TRBJ2-2	TGCAGTGCTGCCCCAGGAGTTGGAGCGGGGGGCGGGGAGCTGTTTTTT	CSAAPGVGAGGGELFF
NA	TRBV28	NA	TRBJ1-6	TGTGCCAGCAGTTTACCGAACAGGGTGGATTCACCCCTCCACTTT	CASSLPNRVDSPLHF
few	TRBV29-1	TRBD1	TRBJ2-7	TGCAGCGCCCGATCCCGGGACAGGGGTTCCTACGAGCAGTACTTC	CSARSRDRGSYEQYF
many	TRBV24-1	NA	TRBJ2-2	TGTGCCACCAGTCCCTATTACGGGGAGCTGTTTTTT	CATSPYYGELFF
NA	TRBV20-1	NA	TRBJ2-7	TGCAGTGCTAAGTTGACAGGGAGGTCCTACGAGCAGTACTTC	CSAKLTGRSYEQYF
NA	TRBV7-2	TRBD1	TRBJ1-5	TGTGCCAGCAGCCCGGGACAGGGGCCCCATCAGCCCCAGCATTTT	CASSPGQGPHQPQHF
NA	TRBV5-1	TRBD1	TRBJ1-3	TGCGCCAGCAGCCAGGACAGGTCACCTGGAAACACCATATATTTT	CASSQDRSPGNTIYF
few	TRBV13	TRBD2	TRBJ2-2	TGTGCCAGCAGCTTGCGGGGGGGCCACACCGGGGAGCTGTTTTTT	CASSLRGGHTGELFF
NA	TRBV7-9	TRBD2	TRBJ2-1	TGTGCCAGCAGCTTAGAACCCAGGACTAGCGGGAGGGAAGAGCAGTTCTTC	CASSLEPRTSGREEQFF
few	TRBV5-1	TRBD1	TRBJ2-7	TGCGCCAGCAGCTTTGGGACAGGGGCCTACGAGCAGTACTTC	CASSFGTGAYEQYF
few	TRBV7-2	NA	TRBJ2-7	TGTGCCAGCAGTCACCCACCCGGGACATCCTACGAGCAGTACTTC	CASSHPPGTSYEQYF
few	TRBV20-1	TRBD1	TRBJ1-1	TGCAGTGCTAGAGATCCCCGGACAGGGACTGAAGCTTTCTTT	CSARDPRTGTEAFF
NA	TRBV29-1	NA	TRBJ1-4	TGCAGCGTTACCGACTACCAAAAACTGTTTTTT	CSVTDYQKLFF
many	TRBV10-3	NA	TRBJ1-1	TGTGCCATCAGTGAGTCGGAGGGGTTGGGCACTGAAGCTTTCTTT	CAISESEGLGTEAFF
NA	TRBV7-2	NA	TRBJ1-3	TGTGCCAGCAGCCCCCCCACGAGCACCATATATTTT	CASSPPTSTIYF
NA	TRBV6-2/TRBV6-3	NA	TRBJ1-1	TGTGCCAGCAGCTCCGAAAATCGAGCTTTCTTT	CASSSENRAFF
NA	TRBV7-9	NA	TRBJ1-4	TGTGCCAGCAGCCGGGACGGGCCGCGGGATGAAAAACTGTTTTTT	CASSRDGPRDEKLFF
many	TRBV20-1	TRBD1	TRBJ1-5	TGCAGTGCTTCGGAAAACAGGGGATGGAGCAATCAGCCCCAGCATTTT	CSASENRGWSNQPQHF
once	TRBV20-1	TRBD1	TRBJ2-7	TGCAGTGCTGCCGGGACAGGGTCTCCCTACGAGCAGTACTTC	CSAAGTGSPYEQYF
NA	TRBV4-3	NA	TRBJ2-7	TGCGCCAGCAGCCAAGATCACTGGAGTTACGAGCAGTACTTC	CASSQDHWSYEQYF